This T cell receptor beta chain was observed in a study of T cell repertoires in cytomegalovirus infection. TCRdb called the reads again in MiXCR, with one record for every CDR3 protein. The sample includes almost 500,000 distinct CDR3 sequences, 11% seen only once; the top ten take 9.5% to 13%. The CDR3 has 16 residues. The germline CDR1 and CDR2 sequences are MNHNS and SASEGT. V trimming: 5 bases; J trimming: 4 bases; junction bases outside the gene matches: 7. Many counts were recorded for this clonotype. This TCR came from a human donor in good health (CMV status not recorded). Some clones in this sample may be carry-over from other donors' samples. Sequencing was performed on PBMCs. This chain connects TRBV6-1 to TRBJ2-1, with 11 bases identical to TRBD2. CDR3 residues: CASSYTGTSGYNEQFF. In nucleotides, the CDR3 is TGTGCCAGCAGTTACACCGGGACTAGCGGTTACAATGAGCAGTTCTTC.